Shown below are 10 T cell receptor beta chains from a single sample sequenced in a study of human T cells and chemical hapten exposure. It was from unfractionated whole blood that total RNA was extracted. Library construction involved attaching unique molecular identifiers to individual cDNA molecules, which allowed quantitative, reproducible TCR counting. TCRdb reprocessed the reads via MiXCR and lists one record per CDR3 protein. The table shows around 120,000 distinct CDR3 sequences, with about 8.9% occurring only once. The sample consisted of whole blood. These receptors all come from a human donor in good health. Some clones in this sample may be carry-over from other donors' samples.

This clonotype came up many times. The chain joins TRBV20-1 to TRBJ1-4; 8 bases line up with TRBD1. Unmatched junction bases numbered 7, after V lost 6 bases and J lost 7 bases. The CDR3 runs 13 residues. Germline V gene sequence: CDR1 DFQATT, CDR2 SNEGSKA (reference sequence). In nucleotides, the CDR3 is TGCAGTGCCAGACAGGGGAGCATTGAAAAACTGTTTTTT. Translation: CSARQGSIEKLFF.

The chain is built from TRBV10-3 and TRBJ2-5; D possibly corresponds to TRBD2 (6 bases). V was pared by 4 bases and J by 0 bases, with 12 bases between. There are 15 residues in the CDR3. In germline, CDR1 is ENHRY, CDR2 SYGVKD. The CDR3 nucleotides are TGTGCCATCAGTGGGGGGAGGACCAACCAAGAGACCCAGTACTTC. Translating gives CAISGGRTNQETQYF.

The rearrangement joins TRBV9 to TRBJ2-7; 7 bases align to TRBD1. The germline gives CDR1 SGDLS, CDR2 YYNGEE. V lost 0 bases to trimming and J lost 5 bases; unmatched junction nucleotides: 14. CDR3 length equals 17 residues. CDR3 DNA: TGTGCCAGCAGCGTAGGTCTGCCGGTAACAGGGGCGAACGAGCAGTACTTC. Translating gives CASSVGLPVTGANEQYF. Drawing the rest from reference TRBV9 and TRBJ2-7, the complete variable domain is DSGVTQTPKHLITATGQRVTLRCSPRSGDLSVYWYQQSLDQGLQFLIQYYNGEERAKGNILERFSAQQFPDLHSELNLSSLELGDSALYFCASSVGLPVTGANEQYFGPGTRLTVT.

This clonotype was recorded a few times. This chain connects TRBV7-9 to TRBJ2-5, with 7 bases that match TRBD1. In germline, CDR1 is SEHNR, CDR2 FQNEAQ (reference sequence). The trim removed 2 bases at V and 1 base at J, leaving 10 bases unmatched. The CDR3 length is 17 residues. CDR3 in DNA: TGTGCCAGCAGCTTAATGGATCGCCGGGACAGCCAAGAGACCCAGTACTTC. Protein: CASSLMDRRDSQETQYF.

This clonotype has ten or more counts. This CDR3 is CASRPLAGEGNEQFF. Here the CDR3 DNA reads TGCGCCAGCAGGCCGCTAGCGGGAGAGGGGAATGAGCAGTTCTTC. The V gene is TRBV5-1, the J gene TRBJ2-1; 10 nucleotides match TRBD2. The V gene's germline CDR1 is SGHRS and CDR2 YFSETQ. The ends lost 5 bases at V and 7 bases at J; junction bases unmatched: 9. The CDR3 is 15 amino acids.

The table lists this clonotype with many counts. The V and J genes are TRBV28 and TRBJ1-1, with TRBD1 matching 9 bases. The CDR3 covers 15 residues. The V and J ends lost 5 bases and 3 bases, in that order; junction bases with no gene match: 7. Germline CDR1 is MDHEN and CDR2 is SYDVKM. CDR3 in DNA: TGTGCCAGCAGTGGGACAGGGAGGCGGGACACTGAAGCTTTCTTT. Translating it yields CASSGTGRRDTEAFF.

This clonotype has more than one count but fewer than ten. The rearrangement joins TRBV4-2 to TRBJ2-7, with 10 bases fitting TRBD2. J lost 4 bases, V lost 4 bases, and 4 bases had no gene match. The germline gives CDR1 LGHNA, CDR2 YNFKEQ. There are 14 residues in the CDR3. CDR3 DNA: TGTGCCAGCAGCCCGAAGACTAGCGGGTACGAGCAGTACTTC. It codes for CASSPKTSGYEQYF.

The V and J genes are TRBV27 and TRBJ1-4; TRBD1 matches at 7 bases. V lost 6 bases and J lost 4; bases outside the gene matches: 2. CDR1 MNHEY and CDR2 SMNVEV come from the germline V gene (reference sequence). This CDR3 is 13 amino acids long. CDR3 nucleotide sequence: TGTGCCAGCAGACAGGGGAATAATGAAAAACTGTTTTTT. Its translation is CASRQGNNEKLFF.

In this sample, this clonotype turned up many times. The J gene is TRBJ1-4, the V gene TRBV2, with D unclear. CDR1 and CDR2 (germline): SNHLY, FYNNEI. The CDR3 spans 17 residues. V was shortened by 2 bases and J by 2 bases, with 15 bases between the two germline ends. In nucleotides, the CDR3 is TGTGCCAGCAGTGAAATCGGCCATGGCAGGACTAATGAAAAACTGTTTTTT. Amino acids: CASSEIGHGRTNEKLFF.

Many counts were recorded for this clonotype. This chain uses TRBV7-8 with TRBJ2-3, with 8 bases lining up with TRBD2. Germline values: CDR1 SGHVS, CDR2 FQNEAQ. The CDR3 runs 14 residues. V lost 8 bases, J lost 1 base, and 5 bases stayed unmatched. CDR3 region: CASGPTSGTDTQYF. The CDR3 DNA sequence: TGTGCCAGCGGACCGACTAGCGGCACAGATACGCAGTATTTT. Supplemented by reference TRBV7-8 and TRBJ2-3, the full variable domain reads GAGVSQSPRYKVAKRGQDVALRCDPISGHVSLFWYQQALGQGPEFLTYFQNEAQLDKSGLPSDRFFAERPEGSVSTLKIQRTQQEDSAVYLCASGPTSGTDTQYFGPGTRLTVL.